In its sample, the clone carrying this T cell receptor beta chain was seen a few times. Its antigen remains unidentified. The study ran its PCR with 60 Vbeta and 13 Jbeta primers. Method: immunoSEQ multiplex PCR; TCRdb's copy keeps in-frame clones and lacks some. The data contain roughly 190,000 clones, about 80% of them singletons. This entry comes from a study of cytomegalovirus exposure and HLA in healthy donors. Study summary: A preliminary data release comprised tens of millions of unique TCRs obtained from HLA-typed donors. Overall study findings and caveats: Versus the roughly 700-donor mean, an Asian-associated ancestry cluster reportedly showed fewer N-insertions in a later analysis. In vitro, three CMV-associated chains proved specific for CMV antigens.

The CDR3 totals 15 residues. V was clipped by 4 bases and J by 1 base, with 13 bases between them. Germline V gene data show CDR1 as SNHLY and CDR2 as FYNNEI. The chain is built from TRBV2 and TRBJ1-2; D is perhaps TRBD1 (5 bases). This clonotype was obtained from a woman aged 35 to 49 in good health and CMV-seronegative. Sequencing input: PBMCs. This chain's CDR3 is CASSARTGDNYGYTF. CDR3 DNA: TGTGCCAGCAGTGCAAGGACGGGGGATAACTATGGCTACACCTTC.